Sequencing of this T cell receptor (beta chain) was carried out in a study of shared clonotypes between healthy human individuals. Study outcomes and limitations: With a handful of donors compared, roughly 5% of naive CD4 clonotypes were shared. Relative to their counterparts shared across all four donors, non-shared clonotypes exhibited diminished generation probabilities.

The CDR3 loop spans 13 amino acids. Trimming removed 4 bases from V and 3 bases from J, with 10 bases in between. Germline CDR1 is MGHRA and CDR2 is YSYEKL. Assay: immunoSEQ multiplex PCR; the TCRdb copy retains only in-frame clones and omits some. The sample lists about 870,000 clones, roughly 92% seen once, with 24% in the top ten. CD45RO-negative, CCR7-positively selected cells formed the naive CD8 fraction, excluding terminally differentiated effector memory CD45RA+ cells. On this clone: Its antigen is unknown.

The rearrangement joins TRBV4-1 to TRBJ2-7, with D possibly being TRBD1 (6 bases). The sequence was collected from a man aged 30 to 45 in good health. The specimen was naive CD8+ T cells sorted from blood. The CDR3 nucleotides read TGCGCCAGCAGCCTGGGGGCGGGCTACGAGCAGTACTTC. Its translation: CASSLGAGYEQYF.